This T cell receptor (beta chain) is drawn from a study of blood T cell repertoires in COVID-19. Study-level background: The study drew acute and convalescent COVID-19 samples from the United States, Italy and Spain. T cells, B-cell-depleted T cells, or PBMCs supplied cDNA or gDNA.

This clone was found once. Germline assignment: CDR1 SGHAT and CDR2 FQDESV (reference sequence). The CDR3 sequence is 13 residues long. Trimming took 4 bases from V and 2 from J; bases not matched to a gene: 2. Original processing notes: By means of reference gene primer amplification, nucleated cell counts were estimated. TCRdb keeps only in-frame clones here, not all; method: immunoSEQ multiplex PCR. V, J and clone size reflect that table, while D and trimming were determined from the DNA. The table has about 210,000 clones, under 95% seen once. Sequences were obtained from peripheral blood. The origin of this receptor is a man aged 25-40 years with acute or convalescent COVID-19. The chain employs TRBV11-1 and TRBJ2-7; 7 positions agree with TRBD1. The CDR3 region is CASSSGTAYEQYF. In nucleotides, the CDR3 is TGTGCCAGCAGCTCCGGGACAGCCTACGAGCAGTACTTC.